These 2 T cell receptor beta chains originate from one sample sequenced in a study of neurological immune-mediated disorders. Time point indicated: longitudinal time-point 3. TCRdb reanalysed the 5' RACE reads using MiXCR and keeps one entry per CDR3 protein. The sample includes 85,000 to 110,000 distinct CDR3 sequences, roughly a tenth of them seen just once. Sequenced sample: PBMCs. The receptors here all came from a female donor with HTLV-1-associated myelopathy (HAM/TSP).

This clonotype was detected ten times or more. The genes are TRBV18 and TRBJ2-7, with TRBD2 matching over 8 bases. The CDR3 is 19 residues long. Germline CDR1 is KGHSH and CDR2 is LQKENI. V shed 4 bases, J shed 0 bases, and the junction held 17 bases outside the gene matches. The CDR3 DNA sequence: TGTGCCAGCTCACTTACCTTTACTAGCGGCGGGCTTAGCTCCTACGAGCAGTACTTC. This encodes CASSLTFTSGGLSSYEQYF.

This clonotype was seen at least ten times. The V call is TRBV14, the J call TRBJ2-5; either TRBD1 or TRBD2 may fit D (6 bases each). The V end lost 1 base, the J end lost 5 bases, and 17 bases lay between the germline ends. The CDR3 has 16 residues. Germline V gene lookup returns CDR1 SGHDN and CDR2 FVKESK. The CDR3 sequence: CASSQGSRGRGETQYF. As DNA, the CDR3 is TGTGCCAGCAGCCAAGGCTCTCGGGGGCGCGGTGAGACCCAGTACTTC.